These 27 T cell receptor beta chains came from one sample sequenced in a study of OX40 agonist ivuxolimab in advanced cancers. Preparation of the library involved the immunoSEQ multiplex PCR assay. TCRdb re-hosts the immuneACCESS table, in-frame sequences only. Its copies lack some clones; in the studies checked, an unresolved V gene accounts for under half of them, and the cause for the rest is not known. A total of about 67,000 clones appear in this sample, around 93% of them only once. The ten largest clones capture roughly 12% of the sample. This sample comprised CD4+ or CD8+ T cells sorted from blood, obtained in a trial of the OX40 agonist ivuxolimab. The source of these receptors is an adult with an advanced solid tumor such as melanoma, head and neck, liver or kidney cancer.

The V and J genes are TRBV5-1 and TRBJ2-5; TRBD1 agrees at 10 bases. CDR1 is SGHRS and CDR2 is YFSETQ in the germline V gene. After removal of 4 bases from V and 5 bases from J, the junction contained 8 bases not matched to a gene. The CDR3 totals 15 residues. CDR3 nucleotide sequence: TGCGCCAGCAGCAGTAGGACAGGGGGAGATGAGACCCAGTACTTC. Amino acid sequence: CASSSRTGGDETQYF.

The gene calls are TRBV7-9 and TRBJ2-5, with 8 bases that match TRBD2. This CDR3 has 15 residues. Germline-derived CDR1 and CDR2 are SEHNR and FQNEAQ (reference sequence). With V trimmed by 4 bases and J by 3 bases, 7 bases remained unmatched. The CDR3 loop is CASSSREGLEETQYF. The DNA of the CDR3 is TGTGCCAGCAGCTCACGGGAGGGCCTGGAAGAGACCCAGTACTTC.

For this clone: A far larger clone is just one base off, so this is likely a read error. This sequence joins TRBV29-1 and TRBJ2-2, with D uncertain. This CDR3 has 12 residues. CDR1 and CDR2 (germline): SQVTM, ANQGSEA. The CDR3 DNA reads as TGCCGCGTTGGTTCGAACACCGGGGAGCTGTTTTTT. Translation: CRVGSNTGELFF.

The CDR3: CASSFPSGVGQETQYF. In DNA, the CDR3 is TGCGCCAGCAGCTTTCCTAGCGGAGTGGGGCAAGAGACCCAGTACTTC. The J gene is TRBJ2-5, the V gene TRBV4-1; 7 bases are a match to TRBD2. CDR3 length: 16 residues. V shed 5 bases and J 2 bases; nucleotides not matched to a gene: 11. Germline V lookup: CDR1 MGHRA, CDR2 YSYEKL.

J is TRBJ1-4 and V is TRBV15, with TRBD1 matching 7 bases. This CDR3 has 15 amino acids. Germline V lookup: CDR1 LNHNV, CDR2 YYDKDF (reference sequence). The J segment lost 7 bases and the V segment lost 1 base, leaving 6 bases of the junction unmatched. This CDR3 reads CATSRVTGSVEKLFF. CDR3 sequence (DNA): TGTGCCACCAGCAGAGTGACAGGGAGTGTTGAAAAACTGTTTTTT.

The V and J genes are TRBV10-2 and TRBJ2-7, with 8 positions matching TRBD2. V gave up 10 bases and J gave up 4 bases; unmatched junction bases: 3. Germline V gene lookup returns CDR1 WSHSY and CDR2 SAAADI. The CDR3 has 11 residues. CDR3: CATASGYEQYF. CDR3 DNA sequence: TGCGCCACCGCTAGCGGGTACGAGCAGTACTTC.

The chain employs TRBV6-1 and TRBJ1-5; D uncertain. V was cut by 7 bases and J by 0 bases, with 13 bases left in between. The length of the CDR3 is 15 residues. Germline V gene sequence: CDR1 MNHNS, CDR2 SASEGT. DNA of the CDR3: TGTGCCAGCACCGAGGATCGATATAGCAATCAGCCCCAGCATTTT. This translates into CASTEDRYSNQPQHF.

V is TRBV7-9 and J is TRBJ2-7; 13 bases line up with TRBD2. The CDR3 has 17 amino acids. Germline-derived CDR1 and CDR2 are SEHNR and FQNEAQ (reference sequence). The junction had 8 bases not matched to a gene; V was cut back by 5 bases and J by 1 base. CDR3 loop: CASSRGLAGAKSYEQYF. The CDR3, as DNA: TGTGCCAGCAGCCGCGGACTAGCGGGAGCGAAATCCTACGAGCAGTACTTC.

CDR3 DNA sequence: TGTGCCAGCAGCCAAGGGGAGACTAGCTACGAGCAGTACTTC. It is translated as CASSQGETSYEQYF. The chain is built from TRBV5-4 and TRBJ2-7; a weak D match, TRBD2 (6 bases). Germline CDR1 SGHNT, CDR2 YYREEE (reference sequence). Trimming cost V 4 bases and J 3 bases, with 14 bases left between them. The CDR3 is made up of 14 amino acids.

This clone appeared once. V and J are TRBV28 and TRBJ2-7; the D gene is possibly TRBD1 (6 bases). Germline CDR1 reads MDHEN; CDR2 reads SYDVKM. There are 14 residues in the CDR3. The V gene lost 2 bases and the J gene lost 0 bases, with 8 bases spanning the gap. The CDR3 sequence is CASSLGDTSYEQYF. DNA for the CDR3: TGTGCCAGCAGTTTAGGGGACACCTCCTACGAGCAGTACTTC.

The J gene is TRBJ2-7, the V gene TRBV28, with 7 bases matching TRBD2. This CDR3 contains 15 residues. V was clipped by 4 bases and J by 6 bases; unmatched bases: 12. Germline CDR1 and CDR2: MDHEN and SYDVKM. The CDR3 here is CASSSRGGREAEQYF. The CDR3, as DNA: TGTGCCAGCAGTTCACGAGGAGGGAGGGAGGCCGAGCAGTACTTC.

Written as DNA, the CDR3 is TGTGCCAGCGTCCCGGGCCGGGTGGAGGAGACCCAGTACTTC. It is translated as CASVPGRVEETQYF. The J gene is TRBJ2-5, the V gene TRBV21-1. TRBV21-1 is flagged as a pseudogene. The CDR3 has 14 residues.

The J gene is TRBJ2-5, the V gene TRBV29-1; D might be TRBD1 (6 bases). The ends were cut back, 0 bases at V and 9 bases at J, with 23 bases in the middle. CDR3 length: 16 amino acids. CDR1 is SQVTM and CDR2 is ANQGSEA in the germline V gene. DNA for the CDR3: TGCAGCGTTGAAGATAGGACAGCAGGTGGGCGTAAGGCCCAGTACTTC. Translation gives CSVEDRTAGGRKAQYF.

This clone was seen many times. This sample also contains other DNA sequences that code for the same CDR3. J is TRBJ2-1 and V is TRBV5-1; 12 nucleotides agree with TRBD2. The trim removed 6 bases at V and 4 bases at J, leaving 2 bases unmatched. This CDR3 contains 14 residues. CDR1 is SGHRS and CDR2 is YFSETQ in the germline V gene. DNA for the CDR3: TGCGCCAGCACACTAGCGGGAGGTTACAATGAGCAGTTCTTC. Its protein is CASTLAGGYNEQFF.

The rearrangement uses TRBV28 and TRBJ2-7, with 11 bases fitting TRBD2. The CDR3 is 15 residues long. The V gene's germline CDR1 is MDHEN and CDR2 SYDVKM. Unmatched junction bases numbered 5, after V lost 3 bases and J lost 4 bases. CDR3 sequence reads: CASSFLAGGIYEQYF. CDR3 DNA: TGTGCCAGCAGTTTTCTAGCGGGAGGAATTTACGAGCAGTACTTC. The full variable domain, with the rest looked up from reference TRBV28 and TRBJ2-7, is DVKVTQSSRYLVKRTGEKVFLECVQDMDHENMFWYRQDPGLGLRLIYFSYDVKMKEKGDIPEGYSVSREKKERFSLILESASTNQTSMYLCASSFLAGGIYEQYFGPGTRLTVT.

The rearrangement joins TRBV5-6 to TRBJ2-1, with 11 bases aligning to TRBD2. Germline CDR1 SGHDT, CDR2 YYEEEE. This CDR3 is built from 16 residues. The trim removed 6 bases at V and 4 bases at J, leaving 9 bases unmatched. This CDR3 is CASTPRGTSGYNEQFF. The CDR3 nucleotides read TGTGCCAGCACCCCCCGGGGGACTAGCGGATACAATGAGCAGTTCTTC.

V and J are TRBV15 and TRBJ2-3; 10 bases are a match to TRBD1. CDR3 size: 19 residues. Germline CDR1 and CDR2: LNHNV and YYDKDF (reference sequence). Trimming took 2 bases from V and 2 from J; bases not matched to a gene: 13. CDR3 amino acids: CATSRTLLGTGVATDTQYF. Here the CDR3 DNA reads TGTGCCACCAGCAGAACCCTGTTAGGGACAGGGGTGGCCACAGATACGCAGTATTTT. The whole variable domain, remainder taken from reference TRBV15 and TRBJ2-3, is DAMVIQNPRYQVTQFGKPVTLSCSQTLNHNVMYWYQQKSSQAPKLLFHYYDKDFNNEADTPDNFQSRRPNTSFCFLDIRSPGLGDTAMYLCATSRTLLGTGVATDTQYFGPGTRLTVL.

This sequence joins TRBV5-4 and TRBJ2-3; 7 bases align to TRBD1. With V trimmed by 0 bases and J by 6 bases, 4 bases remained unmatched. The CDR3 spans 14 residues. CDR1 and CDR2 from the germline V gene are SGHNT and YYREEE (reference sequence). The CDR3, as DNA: TGTGCCAGCAGCTTGGGGGGGACAGTCGATACGCAGTATTTT. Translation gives CASSLGGTVDTQYF. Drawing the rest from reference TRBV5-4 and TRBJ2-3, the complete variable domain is ETGVTQSPTHLIKTRGQQVTLRCSSQSGHNTVSWYQQALGQGPQFIFQYYREEENGRGNFPPRFSGLQFPNYSSELNVNALELDDSALYLCASSLGGTVDTQYFGPGTRLTVL.

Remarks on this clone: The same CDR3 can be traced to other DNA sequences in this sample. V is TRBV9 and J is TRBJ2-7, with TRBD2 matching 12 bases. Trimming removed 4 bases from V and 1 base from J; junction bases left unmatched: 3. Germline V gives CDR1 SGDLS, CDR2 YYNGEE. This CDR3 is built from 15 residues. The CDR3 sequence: CASSPGLAGSYEQYF. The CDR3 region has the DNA TGTGCCAGCAGCCCAGGACTAGCGGGATCCTACGAGCAGTACTTC. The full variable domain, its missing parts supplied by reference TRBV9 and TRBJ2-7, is DSGVTQTPKHLITATGQRVTLRCSPRSGDLSVYWYQQSLDQGLQFLIQYYNGEERAKGNILERFSAQQFPDLHSELNLSSLELGDSALYFCASSPGLAGSYEQYFGPGTRLTVT.

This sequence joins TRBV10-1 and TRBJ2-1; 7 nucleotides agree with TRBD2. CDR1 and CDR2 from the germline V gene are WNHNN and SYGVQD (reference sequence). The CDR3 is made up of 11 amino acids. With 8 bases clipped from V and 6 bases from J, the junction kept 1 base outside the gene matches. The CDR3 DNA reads TGCGCCAGCGGACTAGGCAATGAGCAGTTCTTC. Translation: CASGLGNEQFF.

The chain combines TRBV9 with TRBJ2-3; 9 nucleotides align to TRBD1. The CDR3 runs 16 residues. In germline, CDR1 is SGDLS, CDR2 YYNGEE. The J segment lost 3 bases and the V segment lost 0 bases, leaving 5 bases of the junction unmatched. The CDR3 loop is CASSVEGQGTTDTQYF. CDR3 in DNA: TGTGCCAGCAGCGTAGAGGGACAGGGTACGACAGATACGCAGTATTTT.

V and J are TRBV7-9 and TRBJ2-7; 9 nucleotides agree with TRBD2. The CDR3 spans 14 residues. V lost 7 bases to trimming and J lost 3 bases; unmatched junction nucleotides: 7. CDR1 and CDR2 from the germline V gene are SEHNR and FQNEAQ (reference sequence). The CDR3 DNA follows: TGTGCCAGCACCCTAGCGGGACATGACTACGAGCAGTACTTC. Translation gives CASTLAGHDYEQYF.

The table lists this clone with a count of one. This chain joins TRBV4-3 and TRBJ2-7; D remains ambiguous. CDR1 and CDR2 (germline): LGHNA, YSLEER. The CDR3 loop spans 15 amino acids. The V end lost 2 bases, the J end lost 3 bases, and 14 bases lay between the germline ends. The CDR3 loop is CASSQTSGALYEQYF. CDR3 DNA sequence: TGCGCCAGCAGCCAAACCTCGGGTGCCCTCTACGAGCAGTACTTC.

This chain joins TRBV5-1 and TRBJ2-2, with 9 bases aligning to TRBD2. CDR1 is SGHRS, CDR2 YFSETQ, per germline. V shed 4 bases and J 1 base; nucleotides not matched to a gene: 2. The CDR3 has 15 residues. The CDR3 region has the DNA TGCGCCAGCAGCCCGACTAGCGGGAACACCGGGGAGCTGTTTTTT. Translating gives CASSPTSGNTGELFF. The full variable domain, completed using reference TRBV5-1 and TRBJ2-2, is KAGVTQTPRYLIKTRGQQVTLSCSPISGHRSVSWYQQTPGQGLQFLFEYFSETQRNKGNFPGRFSGRQFSNSRSEMNVSTLELGDSALYLCASSPTSGNTGELFFGEGSRLTVL.

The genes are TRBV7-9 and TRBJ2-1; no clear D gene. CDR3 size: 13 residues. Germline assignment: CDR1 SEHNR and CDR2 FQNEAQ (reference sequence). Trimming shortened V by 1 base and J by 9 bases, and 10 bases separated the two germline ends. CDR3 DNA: TGTGCCAGCAGCTTAGAAGTGTCGTCTGAGCAGTTCTTC. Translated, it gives CASSLEVSSEQFF.

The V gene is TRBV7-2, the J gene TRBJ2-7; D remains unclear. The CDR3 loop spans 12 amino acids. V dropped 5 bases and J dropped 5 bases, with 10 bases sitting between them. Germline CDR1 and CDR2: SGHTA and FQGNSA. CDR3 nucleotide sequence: TGTGCCAGCAGCCCGAATCCAAACGAGCAGTACTTC. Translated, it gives CASSPNPNEQYF.

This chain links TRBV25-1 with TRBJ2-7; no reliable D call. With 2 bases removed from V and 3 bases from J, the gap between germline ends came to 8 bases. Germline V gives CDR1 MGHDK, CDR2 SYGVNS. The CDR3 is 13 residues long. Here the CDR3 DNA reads TGTGCCAGCAGTGAAAACGGATACTACGAGCAGTACTTC. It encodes CASSENGYYEQYF.